This T cell receptor (beta chain) is drawn from a study of beta chain features in type 1 diabetes (dated by TCRdb to 2017 to 2018). Looking at the study overall: Mean age, gender distribution, total cell number and subset yield did not differ between patients and healthy donors. A total of 100 million to 110 million sorted cells were examined across all samples, and a strong correlation was observed between cell number per subset and RNA yield. In the study, recently diagnosed type 1 diabetes patients and matched healthy donors were compared on the TCRB repertoires of their sorted circulating CD4+ T cell subsets. Naive and central memory subsets were obtained from all 30 or so donors, but regulatory and stem cell-like memory subsets were isolated from only 8 patients and about 8 healthy donors. The paper as a whole reports these results and caveats: At VDJ recombination sites, type 1 diabetes patients had fewer insertions and more deleted nucleotides, which implies abnormalities in thymic rearrangement. Naive, central memory and regulatory TCRB repertoires appeared to be more alike among patients than among healthy donors. PCR might favor shorter templates, but patient and control samples were amplified and corrected together, so any skew would affect both groups equally. Because small numbers of individuals were included in the HLA sub-analyses, any influence of HLA type on TCRB rearrangement was left unresolved. In all four CD4+ subsets, TCRB CDR3 length was moderately but significantly shorter in type 1 diabetes patients. Sequencing cDNA rather than genomic DNA could over-represent highly expressing activated cells, although activation and CD3 levels did not differ between groups.

The entire isolated RNA was reverse transcribed using the High Capacity cDNA Reverse Transcription Kit, and thus expressed TCRB transcripts were sequenced. Deep immunoSEQ sequencing was performed on naive, central memory and regulatory T cell samples, with an average of roughly 3.3 million total reads per sample. After sorted cells were lysed in RLT buffer, RNA was extracted with DNase-treated RNeasy Micro or Mini kits, with the choice depending on cell number. To prevent cross-contamination, each cell subset was processed individually, whereas patient and healthy donor samples were processed jointly. Using the immunoSEQ multiplex PCR, TCRB sequences were amplified from cDNA into 87-bp fragments spanning the CDR3 region. The amplicons were sequenced using the Illumina HiSeq platform. In the authors' own workflow: PCR bias was corrected computationally using synthetic template baselines, and reads within Hamming distance 2 were collapsed, with unmergeable singletons discarded. Reads were aligned against IMGT so that V, D and J genes, CDR3 length and insertions or deletions at six rearrangement sites could be assigned. Within each subset, clonotype counts were normalized to sorted cell number, and only after that were true diversity and Gini coefficients computed with the tcR R package. The overlap coefficient, calculated on TCRB nucleotide sequences, was used to quantify repertoire sharing. Out-of-frame TCRB sequences from naive cells were analyzed to stand in for the pre-selection repertoire. TCRdb stores this immuneACCESS table with in-frame sequences only. Part of the clones is absent; in the studies checked, under half of the shortfall reflects unresolved V genes, and no reason is known for the rest. V and J calls and clone size are copied from that table; D and trimming were computed from the DNA. This sample holds about 640,000 clones; over 10% were observed only once. The ten top clones hold 0.09% to 0.15% of the sample.

Each donor gave one peripheral blood draw, about 100 mL on average, collected into heparinised tubes. Naive, central memory, regulatory and stem cell-like memory CD4+ T cells were sorted on a BD FACSAria II using a panel including CD45RO, CCR7, CD25, CD127, CD95 and CD27. Purity was above 95% for every sorted population. Right away, PBMCs were isolated by Lymphoprep density gradient centrifugation and were stained directly, with no culture step. So that batch effects would be minimized, each experiment stained and sorted samples in pairs, pairing one healthy donor with one patient. Reading from cysteine to phenylalanine, the CDR3 counts 14 amino acids. The entry retains the CDR3 DNA only, 42 bases that are in frame from base 1. Sequences SNHLY (CDR1) and FYNNEI (CDR2) are obtained from the germline V gene. The V end loses 9 bases and the J end loses 6 bases, and a stretch of 18 bases separates them.

Concerning this clone: Its antigen target is currently unknown. No much larger clonotype is one base removed from it; base qualities were not supplied.

The sample consisted of naive CD4+ T cells from blood. The sample's cell subset or site, from its label and the paper: true naive CD4+ T cells. The clonotype originates from a man under 40 with type 1 diabetes. The chain is made from TRBV2 and TRBJ2-1; TRBD2 is perhaps the D gene, given 6 matching bases. CDR3 reads: CASVRLVILNEQFF. The DNA sequence reads TGTGCCAGTGTTCGACTAGTAATCCTCAATGAGCAGTTCTTC.